This TCR beta chain was sequenced during a study of T cell responses to AZD1222 COVID-19 vaccine. In this sample, this clone turned up once. As yet, its antigen is unknown. Only in-frame clones appear in the TCRdb table, and some are missing; sequencing was by immunoSEQ multiplex PCR. The sample carries 120,000 or so clones, about four fifths recorded once. Germline V CDR1 and CDR2: SGHRS, YFSETQ. This CDR3 spans 17 amino acids. Trimming removed 0 bases from V and 2 bases from J, with 14 bases in between. General observations from the study: Close to half of spike-specific TCRs reportedly recognize unmutated variant regions. Spike-specific TCRs gained breadth and depth after people received two AZD1222 doses. White British donors predominated, females outnumbered males, and clonal diversity was possibly underestimated.

Specimen: peripheral blood, collected on day 0 of AZD1222 vaccination. V gene TRBV5-1 combines with J gene TRBJ2-2, with D tentatively TRBD1 (6 bases). The TCR originated in an adult in good health. The CDR3 reads CASSLGHGQTNTGELFF. As DNA, the CDR3 is TGCGCCAGCAGCTTGGGACACGGACAGACTAACACCGGGGAGCTGTTTTTT.